This note documents a single TCR beta chain sequence. The antigen remains undetermined. The sample belongs to a study of CD8 T cells in ankylosing spondylitis. With molecular barcodes, quantitative 5'-RACE was used to make the TCR beta libraries. TCRdb re-derived calls from the 5' RACE reads in MiXCR, one entry per CDR3 protein. The sample records roughly 700,000 distinct CDR3 sequences, about 20% being singletons. Whole-study findings and limits: Characteristic, it appeared, of ankylosing spondylitis blood was a TCR beta motif of seven or eight highly homologous variants.

The sequence was obtained from a male donor with ankylosing spondylitis. Material: blood, either unsorted or a sorted T cell fraction (not recorded which).

The CDR3 is CASSPARGGQNIQYF. CDR3 nucleotide sequence: TGTGCCAGCAGCCCCGCCAGGGGGGGCCAAAACATTCAGTACTTC. The chain employs TRBV12-3 or TRBV12-4 and TRBJ2-4; D is possibly TRBD1 or TRBD2 (7 bases each). This CDR3 region has 15 residues. V lost 6 bases and J 5 bases, leaving 17 bases between the germline ends.